This TCR beta chain appears in the sequencing data of a study of T cell responses to AZD1222 COVID-19 vaccine. The study, taken as a whole, reports: Repertoire sampling happened only post peak T cell response. Reportedly, close to half of spike-specific TCRs are directed against unmutated variant regions.

Data came from immunoSEQ multiplex PCR; TCRdb stores just in-frame clones and leaves some out. The table records about 190,000 clones, 90% to 95% of them present only once. Comments on this clone: Its antigen is unknown.

The sequence came from an adult in good health. The sequencing here drew on peripheral blood, taken on day 0 of AZD1222 vaccination.

This CDR3 is CASDNGTPNSPLHF. The CDR3 region has the DNA TGTGCCAGCGACAACGGGACACCAAATTCACCCCTCCACTTT. J is TRBJ1-6 and V is TRBV6-6; tentative D call: TRBD1 (6 bases). The CDR3 is made up of 14 amino acids. Trimming removed 8 bases at V and 7 bases at J, with 15 bases between. In germline, CDR1 is MNHNY, CDR2 SVGAGI (reference sequence).